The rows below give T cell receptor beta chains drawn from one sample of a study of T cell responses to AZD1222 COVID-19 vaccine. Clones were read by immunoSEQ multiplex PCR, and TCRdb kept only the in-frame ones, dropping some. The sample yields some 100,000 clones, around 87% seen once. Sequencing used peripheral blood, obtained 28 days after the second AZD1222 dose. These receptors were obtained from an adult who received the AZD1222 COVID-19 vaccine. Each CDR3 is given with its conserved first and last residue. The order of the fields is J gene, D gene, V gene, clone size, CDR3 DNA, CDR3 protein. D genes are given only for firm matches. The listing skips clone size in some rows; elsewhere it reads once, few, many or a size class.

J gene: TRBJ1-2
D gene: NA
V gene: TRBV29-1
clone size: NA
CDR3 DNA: TGCAGCGTTACAGGAGCTAACTATGGCTACACCTTC
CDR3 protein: CSVTGANYGYTF

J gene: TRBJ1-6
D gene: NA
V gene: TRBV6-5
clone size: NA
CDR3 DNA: TGTGCCAGCAGATCCCTGGGGGTCTTAGAGTCACCCCTCCACTTT
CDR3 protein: CASRSLGVLESPLHF

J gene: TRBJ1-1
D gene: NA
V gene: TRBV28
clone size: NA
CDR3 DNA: TGTGCCAGCAGTTTAGGGTGGAGTCTTGACGGGCTGAACACTGAAGCTTTCTTT
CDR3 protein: CASSLGWSLDGLNTEAFF

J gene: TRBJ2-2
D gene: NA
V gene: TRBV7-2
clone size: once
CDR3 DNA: TGTGCCAGCAGCTTAGTTCCCGCCGGCGGGGAGCTGTTTTTT
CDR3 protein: CASSLVPAGGELFF

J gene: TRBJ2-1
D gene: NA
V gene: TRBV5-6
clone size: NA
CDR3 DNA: TGTGCCAGCAGCTTTCGGCGGGGTGAGCAGTTCTTC
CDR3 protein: CASSFRRGEQFF

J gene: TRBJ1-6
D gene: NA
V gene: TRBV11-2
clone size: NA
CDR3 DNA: TGTGCCAGCACGGACCGGAGCTCCTATAATTCACCCCTCCACTTT
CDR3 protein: CASTDRSSYNSPLHF

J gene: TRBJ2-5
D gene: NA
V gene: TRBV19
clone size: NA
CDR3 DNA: TGTGCCAGTAGTCTTCGGGCCCTGACGGGCGAGACCCAGTACTTC
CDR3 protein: CASSLRALTGETQYF

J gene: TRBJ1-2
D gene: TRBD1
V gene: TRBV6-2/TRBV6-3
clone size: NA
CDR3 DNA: TGTGCCAGCAGCCAGGGACAGGGCCGGTATGGCTACACCTTC
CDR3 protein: CASSQGQGRYGYTF

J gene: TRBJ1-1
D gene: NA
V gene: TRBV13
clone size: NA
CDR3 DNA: TGTGCCAGCAGCCAGGGGTGGGGGGGCACTGAAGCTTTCTTT
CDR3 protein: CASSQGWGGTEAFF

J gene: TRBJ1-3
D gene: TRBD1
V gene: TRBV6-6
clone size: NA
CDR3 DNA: TGTGCCAGCAGTCACGGACAGGGAGGAAACACCATATATTTT
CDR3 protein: CASSHGQGGNTIYF

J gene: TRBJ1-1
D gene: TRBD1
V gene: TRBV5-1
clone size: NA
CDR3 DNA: TGCGCCAGCAGCCTAATGGGGACAGGGCCCACTGAAGCTTTCTTT
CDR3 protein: CASSLMGTGPTEAFF

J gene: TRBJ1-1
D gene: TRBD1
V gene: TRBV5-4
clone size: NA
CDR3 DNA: TGTGCCAGCAGCTTGGCCGGGACAGTAGCTGAAGCTTTCTTT
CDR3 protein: CASSLAGTVAEAFF

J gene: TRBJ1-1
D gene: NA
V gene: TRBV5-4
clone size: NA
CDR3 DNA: TGTGCCAGCAGCTCAGGGACAACTAACCTGAACACTGAAGCTTTCTTT
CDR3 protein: CASSSGTTNLNTEAFF

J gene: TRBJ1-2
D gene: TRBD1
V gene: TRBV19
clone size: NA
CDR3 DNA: TGTGCCAGTAGTAAGGACAGGAACTATGGCTACACCTTC
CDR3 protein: CASSKDRNYGYTF

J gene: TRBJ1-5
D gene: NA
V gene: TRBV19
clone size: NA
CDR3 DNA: TGTGCCAGTAGTATCGGGACGACCGTCGGACGACCCCAGCATTTT
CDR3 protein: CASSIGTTVGRPQHF

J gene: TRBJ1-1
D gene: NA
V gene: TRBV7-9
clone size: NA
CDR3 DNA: TGTGCCAGCAGCTTAGAGTCGCACTCTTTCTTT
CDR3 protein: CASSLESHSFF

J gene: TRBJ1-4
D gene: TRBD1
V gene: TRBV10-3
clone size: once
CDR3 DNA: TGTGCCATCAGTGAGTCGAGGACAGGGGTACCCCTGGATGAAAAACTGTTTTTT
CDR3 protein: CAISESRTGVPLDEKLFF

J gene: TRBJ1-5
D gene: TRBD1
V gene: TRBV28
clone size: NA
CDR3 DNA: TGTGCCAGCAGCGGGGACAGGGGCCTAGGGAAGCCCCAGCATTTT
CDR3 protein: CASSGDRGLGKPQHF

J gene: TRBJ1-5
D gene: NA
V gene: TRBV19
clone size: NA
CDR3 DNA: TGTGCCAGTAGTCGAGCTCCCATCGAAAAGCCCCAGCATTTT
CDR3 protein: CASSRAPIEKPQHF

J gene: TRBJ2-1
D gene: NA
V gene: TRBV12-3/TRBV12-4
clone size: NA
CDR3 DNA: TGTGCCACCACGACCGGCCTAAACCATGAGCAGTTCTTC
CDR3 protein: CATTTGLNHEQFF

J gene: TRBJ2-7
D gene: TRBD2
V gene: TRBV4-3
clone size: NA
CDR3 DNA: TGCGCCAGCAGCCATTTGGGGACTAGAAGTCACGAGCAGTACTTC
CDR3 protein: CASSHLGTRSHEQYF

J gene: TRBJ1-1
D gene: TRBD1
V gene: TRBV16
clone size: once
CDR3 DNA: TGTGCCAGCAGCCTAAGGACAGGGACGGCTGAAGCTTTCTTT
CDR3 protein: CASSLRTGTAEAFF

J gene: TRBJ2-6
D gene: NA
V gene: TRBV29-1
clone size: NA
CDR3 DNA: TGCAGCGTTGGTGTTTCCGGGGCCAACGTCCTGACTTTC
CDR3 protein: CSVGVSGANVLTF

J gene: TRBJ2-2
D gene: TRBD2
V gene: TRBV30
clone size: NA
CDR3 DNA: TGTGCCTGGAGTCCCCTAGCGGGGAACACCGGGGAGCTGTTTTTT
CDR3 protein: CAWSPLAGNTGELFF

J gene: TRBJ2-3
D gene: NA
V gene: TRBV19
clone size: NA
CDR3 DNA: TGTGCCAGTAGTATAGTGGCAGGGAGCGGCACAGATACGCAGTATTTT
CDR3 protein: CASSIVAGSGTDTQYF

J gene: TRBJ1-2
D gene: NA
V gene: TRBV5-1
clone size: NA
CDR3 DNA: TGCGCCAGCAGCTTGGTTCCCGAGACACAAAACTATGGCTACACCTTC
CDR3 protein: CASSLVPETQNYGYTF

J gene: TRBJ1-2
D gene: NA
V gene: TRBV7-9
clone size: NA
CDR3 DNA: TGTGCCAGCAGCCCGGCTCTGAGAACAGCTAACTATGGCTACACCTTC
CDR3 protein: CASSPALRTANYGYTF

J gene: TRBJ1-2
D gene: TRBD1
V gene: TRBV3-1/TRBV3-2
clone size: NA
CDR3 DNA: TGTGCCAGCAGCCTATCTGGACAGGGGGCGCGAGGCTACACCTTC
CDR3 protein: CASSLSGQGARGYTF

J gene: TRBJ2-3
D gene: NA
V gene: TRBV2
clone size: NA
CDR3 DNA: TGTGCCAGCAGTCCTAGGGGCACAGATACGCAGTATTTT
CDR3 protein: CASSPRGTDTQYF

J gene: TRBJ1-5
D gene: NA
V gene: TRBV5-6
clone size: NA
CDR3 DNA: TGTGCCAGCAGCTTGGCCGGGGGCCCTAATCAGCCCCAGCATTTT
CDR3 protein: CASSLAGGPNQPQHF